This TCR beta chain came from a study of T-cell reconstitution after alpha-beta-depleted transplantation in children (dated by TCRdb to the mid-2010s). Background for the entire study: Using TCR repertoire profiling, the study quantitatively followed how T-cell immune reconstitution unfolded in children after TCRalphabeta/CD19-depleted allogeneic hematopoietic cell transplantation. Overall study outcomes, separate from this receptor: Over the following months the frequencies of hyperexpanded clones went down, and after one year T-cell counts and TCRbeta diversity were mostly credited to newly produced T cells. In some patients, high TCRbeta diversity at day 60 was attributed to recipient T cells and intrathymic progenitors that had survived conditioning. About two months after transplant, the apparently early recovery of alphabetaT-cell counts reportedly depended on just several hundred clones that had expanded rapidly and came from non-depleted graft cells.

Library preparation used PCR. TCRdb shows the sequencer as Illumina HiSeq 2500. To normalize quantification of the TCRbeta repertoire, the TCR libraries were built with molecular barcoding that relied on unique molecular identifiers. Clones were called with MiXCR by TCRdb after fastp trimmed the public reads at Q25, and only in-frame beta chains were retained. CDR3 protein duplicates are merged, each entry listing the most common genes and DNA. The table for this sample lists around 420,000 distinct CDR3 sequences; 15% to 20% of them were counted only once. The top ten clones comprise 25% to 30% of the sample. From the cysteine through the phenylalanine, the CDR3 covers 16 amino acids. The kept DNA is CDR3 alone, 48 bases in frame from the first base. Trimming accounts for 5 bases at V and 4 bases at J, while the number of junction bases matched to no gene is 10. What the treatment or condition label conveys for this sample: allogeneic hematopoietic cell transplantation with graft depleted of TCRalphabeta T cells and CD19 B cells. The transplant recipients were children given TCRalphabeta/CD19-depleted allogeneic hematopoietic cell grafts.

This clonotype was counted many times. It lacks a known antigen. Qualities for individual bases were not recorded, and no much larger clone is one base off. The specimen comprised PBMCs, mostly from graft donor cells, sampled 360 days after TCRalphabeta/CD19-depleted stem cell transplant. The sequence came from a boy younger than two who had a stem cell transplant for Wiskott-Aldrich syndrome, so the T cells may come from the graft donor. The receptor chain draws on TRBV12-3 or TRBV12-4 and TRBJ2-3, and 9 bases in between align with TRBD2. The CDR3 region reads CASSPIGTSIPDTQYF. The DNA sequence follows: TGTGCCAGCAGTCCAATCGGGACTAGCATCCCAGATACGCAGTATTTT.